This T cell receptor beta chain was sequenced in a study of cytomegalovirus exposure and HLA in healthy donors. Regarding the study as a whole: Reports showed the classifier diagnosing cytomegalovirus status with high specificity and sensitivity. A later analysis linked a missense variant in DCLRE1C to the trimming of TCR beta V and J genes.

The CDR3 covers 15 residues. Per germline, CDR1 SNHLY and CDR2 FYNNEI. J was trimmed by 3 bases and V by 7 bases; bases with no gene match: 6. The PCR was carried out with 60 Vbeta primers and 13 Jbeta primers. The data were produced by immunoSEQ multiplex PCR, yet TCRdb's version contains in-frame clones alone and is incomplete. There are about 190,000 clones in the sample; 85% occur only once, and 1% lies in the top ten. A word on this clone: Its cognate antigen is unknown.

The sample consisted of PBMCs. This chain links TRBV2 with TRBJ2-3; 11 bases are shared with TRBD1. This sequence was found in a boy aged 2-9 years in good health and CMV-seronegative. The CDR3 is CASTDRGLQTDTQYF. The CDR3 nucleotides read TGTGCCAGCACGGACAGGGGGCTGCAGACAGATACGCAGTATTTT. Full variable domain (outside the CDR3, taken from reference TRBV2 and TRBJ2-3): EPEVTQTPSHQVTQMGQEVILRCVPISNHLYFYWYRQILGQKVEFLVSFYNNEISEKSEIFDDQFSVERPDGSNFTLKIRSTKLEDSAMYFCASTDRGLQTDTQYFGPGTRLTVL.